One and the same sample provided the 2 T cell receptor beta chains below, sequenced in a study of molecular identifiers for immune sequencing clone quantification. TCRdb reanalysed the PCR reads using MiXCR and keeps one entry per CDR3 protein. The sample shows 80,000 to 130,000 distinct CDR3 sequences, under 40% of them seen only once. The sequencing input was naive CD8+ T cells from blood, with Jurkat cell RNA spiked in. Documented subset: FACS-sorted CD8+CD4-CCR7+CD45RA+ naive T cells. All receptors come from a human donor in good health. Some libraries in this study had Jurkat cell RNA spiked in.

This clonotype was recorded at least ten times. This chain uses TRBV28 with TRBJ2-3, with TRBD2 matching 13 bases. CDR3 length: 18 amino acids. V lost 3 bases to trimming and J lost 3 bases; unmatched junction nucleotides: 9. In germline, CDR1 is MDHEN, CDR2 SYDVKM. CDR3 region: CASSLELAGGPVTDTQYF. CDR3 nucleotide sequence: TGTGCCAGCAGTTTGGAACTAGCGGGAGGGCCTGTGACAGATACGCAGTATTTT.

This CDR3 reads CASGPMSRSYEQYF. The CDR3 DNA is TGTGCCAGCGGCCCGATGTCTAGGTCCTACGAGCAGTACTTC. The rearrangement links TRBV7-9 to TRBJ2-7; no clear D. The CDR3 runs 14 residues. Trimming shortened V by 8 bases and J by 1 base, and 15 bases separated the two germline ends. Germline V gene lookup returns CDR1 SEHNR and CDR2 FQNEAQ (reference sequence).